This T cell receptor beta chain was retrieved from a study of graft-versus-host responses after intestinal transplantation. Study-level information: Among the recipients, all got anti-thymocyte globulin induction and then tacrolimus and steroids for approximately 3 years. Points from the study as a whole: Among recipient marrow samples, GvH clones were found; some appeared first in ileum or blood.

Sequencing used immunoSEQ multiplex PCR; TCRdb keeps in-frame clones, though not all of them. The profile shows about 82,000 clones, 91% of them singletons. As to this clone: The antigen is not known.

The starting material was unstimulated CD4+ T cells sorted from spleen or lymph node cells, obtained before intestinal transplant. The sequence derives from a human donor who received an intestinal transplant.

CDR3: CASSATSGVTDTQYF. CDR3 in DNA: TGTGCCAGCAGCGCTACTAGCGGGGTCACAGATACGCAGTATTTT. This chain links TRBV9 with TRBJ2-3; 10 nucleotides agree with TRBD2. After removal of 3 bases from V and 2 bases from J, the junction contained 3 bases not matched to a gene. Germline loops: CDR1 SGDLS, CDR2 YYNGEE. The CDR3 totals 15 residues. Full variable domain (outside the CDR3, taken from reference TRBV9 and TRBJ2-3): DSGVTQTPKHLITATGQRVTLRCSPRSGDLSVYWYQQSLDQGLQFLIQYYNGEERAKGNILERFSAQQFPDLHSELNLSSLELGDSALYFCASSATSGVTDTQYFGPGTRLTVL.